These 26 T cell receptor beta chains originate from one sample sequenced in a study of T cell responses to AZD1222 COVID-19 vaccine. Clones were read by immunoSEQ multiplex PCR, and TCRdb kept only the in-frame ones, dropping some. The table has roughly 100,000 clones, 80% to 90% seen once. The source material was peripheral blood, sampled on day 0 of AZD1222 vaccination. All receptors come from an adult in good health.

The rearrangement links TRBV6-5 to TRBJ2-7, with TRBD2 matching over 7 bases. Looked up from germline, CDR1 is MNHEY and CDR2 is SVGAGI. The CDR3 is made up of 15 amino acids. Unmatched junction bases numbered 10, after V lost 6 bases and J lost 2 bases. CDR3 coding DNA: TGTGCCAGCAGCTCTAAACTAGCGAGCCCCTACGAGCAGTACTTC. The encoded protein is CASSSKLASPYEQYF.

V and J are TRBV18 and TRBJ2-7; D is unclear. Trimming took off 0 bases at V and 4 bases at J, with 10 bases between the two ends. Germline CDR1 KGHSH, CDR2 LQKENI. The CDR3 loop spans 14 amino acids. Written as DNA, the CDR3 is TGTGCCAGCTCACCACCGGGGATGATTTACGAGCAGTACTTC. Protein product: CASSPPGMIYEQYF.

The rearrangement joins TRBV15 to TRBJ1-3, with no clear D. The CDR3 is made up of 16 amino acids. From germline, CDR1 is LNHNV and CDR2 YYDKDF (reference sequence). The V and J ends lost 5 bases and 0 bases respectively, with 14 bases between them. The CDR3 nucleotides are TGTGCCACCAGCGGCCGGCCCTCGAGCTCTGGAAACACCATATATTTT. It translates to CATSGRPSSSGNTIYF.

The rearrangement uses TRBV18 and TRBJ1-2; D not certain. V lost 2 bases, J lost 4 bases, and 14 bases lay in between. The CDR3 has 15 residues. In germline, CDR1 is KGHSH, CDR2 LQKENI. CDR3 nucleotide sequence: TGTGCCAGCTCACCAGTGGACGGGGAACTCTATGGCTACACCTTC. Translating it yields CASSPVDGELYGYTF. The full variable domain, with the rest looked up from reference TRBV18 and TRBJ1-2, is NAGVMQNPRHLVRRRGQEARLRCSPMKGHSHVYWYRQLPEEGLKFMVYLQKENIIDESGMPKERFSAEFPKEGPSILRIQQVVRGDSAAYFCASSPVDGELYGYTFGSGTRLTVV.

The J gene is TRBJ2-7, the V gene TRBV29-1; D unresolved. The CDR3 loop spans 12 amino acids. V lost 4 bases to trimming and J lost 4 bases, with 11 bases between them. Germline V gene sequence: CDR1 SQVTM, CDR2 ANQGSEA. The DNA of the CDR3 is TGCAGCGTTGTTGGCACCACTTACGAGCAGTACTTC. This encodes CSVVGTTYEQYF.

The rearrangement joins TRBV2 to TRBJ2-4, with 9 bases identical to TRBD1. This CDR3 is built from 16 residues. V shed 7 bases, J shed 0 bases, and the junction held 7 bases outside the gene matches. CDR1 is SNHLY and CDR2 is FYNNEI in the germline V gene. CDR3 amino acids: CASTPGQGLAKNIQYF. CDR3 bases: TGTGCCAGCACCCCGGGACAGGGACTAGCCAAAAACATTCAGTACTTC.

This sequence joins TRBV4-3 and TRBJ2-1, with TRBD1 as a possible D gene (6 bases). With 1 base removed from V and 7 bases from J, the gap between germline ends came to 23 bases. The germline CDR1 and CDR2 sequences are LGHNA and YSLEER. The CDR3 loop spans 18 amino acids. CDR3 region: CASSQAPSGQKGGNEQFF. The CDR3 DNA reads TGCGCCAGCAGCCAAGCCCCGTCGGGACAAAAAGGTGGTAATGAGCAGTTCTTC.

This rearrangement joins TRBV27 to TRBJ2-5; tentatively, D is TRBD2 (6 bases). Germline V gene sequence: CDR1 MNHEY, CDR2 SMNVEV (reference sequence). The CDR3 is 14 amino acids. V was trimmed by 5 bases and J by 5 bases, leaving 15 bases between them. As DNA, the CDR3 is TGTGCCAGCAGTAGAAGCGGGTTCGGGGAGACCCAGTACTTC. Translated, it gives CASSRSGFGETQYF.

V and J are TRBV9 and TRBJ2-1; 9 bases line up with TRBD2. CDR1 is SGDLS and CDR2 is YYNGEE in the germline V gene. The length of the CDR3 is 15 residues. V was clipped by 0 bases and J by 8 bases; unmatched bases: 6. The CDR3, as DNA: TGTGCCAGCAGCGTAGGAGCTAGCGGGATCTATGAGCAGTTCTTC. Protein: CASSVGASGIYEQFF.

This clone was seen just once. This rearrangement joins TRBV6-5 to TRBJ2-6, with D unresolved. The ends were cut back, 6 bases at V and 2 bases at J, with 8 bases in the middle. Germline-derived CDR1 and CDR2 are MNHEY and SVGAGI. This CDR3 spans 14 amino acids. The CDR3 DNA reads as TGTGCCAGCAGCCTCGAAGCTGGGGCCAACGTCCTGACTTTC. Its protein product is CASSLEAGANVLTF.

This sequence joins TRBV6-5 and TRBJ1-1; D remains ambiguous. The germline gives CDR1 MNHEY, CDR2 SVGAGI. The germline V and J ends were trimmed by 0 bases and 0 bases, with 8 bases remaining between them. CDR3 length equals 15 residues. DNA of the CDR3: TGTGCCAGCAGTTACTCGGGGATCATGAACACTGAAGCTTTCTTT. This sequence encodes CASSYSGIMNTEAFF.

The chain links TRBV29-1 to TRBJ1-5; TRBD1 aligns across 9 bases. CDR3 length: 14 residues. V was pared by 5 bases and J by 0 bases, with 2 bases of the junction left unmatched. CDR1 is SQVTM and CDR2 is ANQGSEA in the germline V gene. The CDR3 loop reads CSVRTGVSNQPQHF. CDR3 nucleotides: TGCAGCGTTCGGACAGGGGTTAGCAATCAGCCCCAGCATTTT. Together with reference TRBV29-1 and TRBJ1-5, the CDR3 gives the full variable domain: SAVISQKPSRDICQRGTSLTIQCQVDSQVTMMFWYRQQPGQSLTLIATANQGSEATYESGFVIDKFPISRPNLTFSTLTVSNMSPEDSSIYLCSVRTGVSNQPQHFGDGTRLSIL.

The chain couples TRBV15 to TRBJ1-5; 9 nucleotides align to TRBD1. CDR1 LNHNV and CDR2 YYDKDF come from the germline V gene (reference sequence). Trimming cost V 6 bases and J 4 bases; bases outside gene matches: 7. The CDR3 is made up of 15 amino acids. The CDR3 sequence: CATRSGGQGNQPQHF. DNA of the CDR3: TGTGCCACCAGGTCTGGCGGACAGGGGAATCAGCCCCAGCATTTT.

The rearrangement uses TRBV19 and TRBJ2-7, with D possibly being TRBD1 (6 bases). This CDR3 is built from 16 residues. V was cut by 2 bases and J by 3 bases, with 17 bases left in between. Per the germline V gene, CDR1 is LNHDA and CDR2 is SQIVND (reference sequence). CDR3 in amino acids: CASSIRAGVGYYEQYF. CDR3 DNA: TGTGCCAGTAGTATACGGGCAGGGGTGGGCTACTACGAGCAGTACTTC.

V and J are TRBV27 and TRBJ2-1, with a possible D match to TRBD1 (6 bases). Germline values: CDR1 MNHEY, CDR2 SMNVEV (reference sequence). The CDR3 is 20 amino acids. Trimming pared 0 bases from V and 0 bases from J, leaving 21 bases between. CDR3 bases: TGTGCCAGCAGTTTATCATCGGTGGCGGGTGACAGGCGCTCCTACAATGAGCAGTTCTTC. The encoded protein is CASSLSSVAGDRRSYNEQFF.

The chain couples TRBV5-8 to TRBJ2-7; D gene ambiguous. CDR3 length equals 14 residues. Trimming took 0 bases from V and 1 from J, leaving 8 bases between them. CDR1 SGHTS and CDR2 YDEGEE come from the germline V gene. The CDR3 DNA is TGTGCCAGCAGCTTGGCGACAAGTTCCTACGAGCAGTACTTC. As protein: CASSLATSSYEQYF.

V is TRBV6-6 and J is TRBJ1-5; D unclear. The germline V gene has CDR1 MNHNY and CDR2 SVGAGI (reference sequence). CDR3 length: 13 amino acids. The ends were cut back, 7 bases at V and 1 base at J, with 8 bases in the middle. DNA of the CDR3: TGTGCCAGCACCCTAGGGAGCAATCAGCCCCAGCATTTT. As protein: CASTLGSNQPQHF.

The chain uses TRBV7-2 and TRBJ1-4, with 7 bases fitting TRBD1. With V trimmed by 5 bases and J by 3 bases, 6 bases remained unmatched. This CDR3 comprises 15 residues. Germline V CDR1 and CDR2: SGHTA, FQGNSA. The DNA for the CDR3 is TGTGCCAGCAGCACCCGGACAGGTCCTAATGAAAAACTGTTTTTT. It translates to CASSTRTGPNEKLFF.

The genes are TRBV28 and TRBJ1-3; 7 nucleotides align to TRBD1. This CDR3 spans 14 amino acids. Germline CDR1 and CDR2: MDHEN and SYDVKM. J lost 4 bases, V lost 7 bases, and 7 bases had no gene match. The CDR3, as DNA: TGTGCCAGCACCGCGGCAGGGGGAGGAAACACCATATATTTT. Protein: CASTAAGGGNTIYF.

The J gene is TRBJ1-4, the V gene TRBV28; no reliable D call. Germline values: CDR1 MDHEN, CDR2 SYDVKM. With 5 bases removed from V and 7 bases from J, the gap between germline ends came to 11 bases. The length of the CDR3 is 13 residues. CDR3 coding DNA: TGTGCCAGCAGTCCCCATGCCGGTGAAAAACTGTTTTTT. Translating gives CASSPHAGEKLFF.

This clone occurred once. The chain employs TRBV7-2 and TRBJ1-2; 7 bases fit TRBD1. This CDR3 spans 14 amino acids. Looked up from germline, CDR1 is SGHTA and CDR2 is FQGNSA. V lost 4 bases and J lost 6; bases outside the gene matches: 8. CDR3 DNA sequence: TGTGCCAGCAGCTCAGGGGGGCAGGTTGATGGCTACACCTTC. Translation gives CASSSGGQVDGYTF.

Concerning this clone itself: Other DNA variants within this sample encode the same CDR3. V and J are TRBV3-1 (or the pseudogene TRBV3-2) and TRBJ1-3; no clear D gene. CDR3 length: 15 residues. V shed 0 bases and J shed 0 bases, with 6 bases lying between them. CDR1 is LGHDT, CDR2 YNNKEL, per germline (reference sequence). The CDR3 DNA follows: TGTGCCAGCAGCCAAGATACCGTCTCTGGAAACACCATATATTTT. It specifies CASSQDTVSGNTIYF.

This rearrangement joins TRBV4-3 to TRBJ1-6; 9 positions match TRBD1. Germline V CDR1 and CDR2: LGHNA, YSLEER. The CDR3 runs 15 residues. Trimming removed 4 bases from V and 10 bases from J; junction bases left unmatched: 8. The CDR3 DNA is TGCGCCAGCAGCCTCGACCGGGACAGGGCATCACCCCTCCACTTT. Translated, it gives CASSLDRDRASPLHF.

This chain joins TRBV27 and TRBJ2-5, with D uncertain. The germline V gene has CDR1 MNHEY and CDR2 SMNVEV (reference sequence). This CDR3 has 16 residues. Trimming pared 6 bases from V and 2 bases from J, leaving 19 bases between. In DNA form, the CDR3 reads TGTGCCAGCAGCCTAAGTACTGGCGCCGGGCAAGAGACCCAGTACTTC. Its translation is CASSLSTGAGQETQYF.

The chain carries TRBV19 and TRBJ2-1, with D hard to call. Trimming shortened V by 3 bases and J by 7 bases, and 7 bases separated the two germline ends. The CDR3 is 12 amino acids. CDR1 is LNHDA and CDR2 is SQIVND in the germline V gene (reference sequence). Here the CDR3 reads CASSMRINEQFF. CDR3 sequence (DNA): TGTGCCAGTAGTATGAGGATAAATGAGCAGTTCTTC. Filled out from reference TRBV19 and TRBJ2-1, the complete variable domain reads DGGITQSPKYLFRKEGQNVTLSCEQNLNHDAMYWYRQDPGQGLRLIYYSQIVNDFQKGDIAEGYSVSREKKESFPLTVTSAQKNPTAFYLCASSMRINEQFFGPGTRLTVL.

This rearrangement joins TRBV2 to TRBJ1-6, with 8 bases aligning to TRBD1. Germline loops: CDR1 SNHLY, CDR2 FYNNEI. V lost 2 bases, J lost 6 bases, and 9 bases stayed unmatched. This CDR3 is built from 17 residues. The DNA for the CDR3 is TGTGCCAGCAGTGAAAGAGCAGGGGGCGCAAGTAATTCACCCCTCCACTTT. Its protein is CASSERAGGASNSPLHF. The whole variable domain, remainder taken from reference TRBV2 and TRBJ1-6, is EPEVTQTPSHQVTQMGQEVILRCVPISNHLYFYWYRQILGQKVEFLVSFYNNEISEKSEIFDDQFSVERPDGSNFTLKIRSTKLEDSAMYFCASSERAGGASNSPLHFGNGTRLTVT.